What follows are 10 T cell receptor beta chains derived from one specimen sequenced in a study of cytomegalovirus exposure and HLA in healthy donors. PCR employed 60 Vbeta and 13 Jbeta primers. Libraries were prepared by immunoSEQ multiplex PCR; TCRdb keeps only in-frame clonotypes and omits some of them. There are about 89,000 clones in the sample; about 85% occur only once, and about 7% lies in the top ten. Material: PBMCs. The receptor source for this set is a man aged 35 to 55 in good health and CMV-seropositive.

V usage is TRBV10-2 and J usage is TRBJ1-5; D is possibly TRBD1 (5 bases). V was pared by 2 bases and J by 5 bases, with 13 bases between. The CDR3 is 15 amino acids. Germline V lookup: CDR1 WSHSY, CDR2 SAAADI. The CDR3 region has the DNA TGCGCCAGCAGTGAGGCCGGGGGGTGGCATCAGCCCCAGCATTTT. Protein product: CASSEAGGWHQPQHF.

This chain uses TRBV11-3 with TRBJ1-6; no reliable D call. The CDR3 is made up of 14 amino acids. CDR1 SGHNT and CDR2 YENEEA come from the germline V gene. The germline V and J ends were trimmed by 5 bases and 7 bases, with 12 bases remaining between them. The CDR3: CASSTGSGNSPLHF. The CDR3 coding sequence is TGTGCCAGCAGCACTGGTTCCGGGAATTCACCCCTCCACTTT.

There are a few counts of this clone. The CDR3 DNA reads as TGTGCCAGCAGCAGGACAGGGGGTCGAGATACTGAAGCTTTCTTT. Protein: CASSRTGGRDTEAFF. The genes are TRBV5-4 and TRBJ1-1, with 10 bases identical to TRBD1. From germline, CDR1 is SGHNT and CDR2 YYREEE (reference sequence). V lost 4 bases, J lost 5 bases, and 8 bases stayed unmatched. The length of the CDR3 is 15 residues.

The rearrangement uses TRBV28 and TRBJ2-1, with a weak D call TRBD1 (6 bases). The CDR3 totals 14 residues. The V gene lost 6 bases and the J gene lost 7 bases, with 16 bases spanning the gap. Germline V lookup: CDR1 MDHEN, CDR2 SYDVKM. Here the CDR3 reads CASREQGLINEQFF. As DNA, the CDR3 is TGTGCCAGCAGAGAACAGGGTCTAATTAATGAGCAGTTCTTC. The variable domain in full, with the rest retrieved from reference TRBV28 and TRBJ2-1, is DVKVTQSSRYLVKRTGEKVFLECVQDMDHENMFWYRQDPGLGLRLIYFSYDVKMKEKGDIPEGYSVSREKKERFSLILESASTNQTSMYLCASREQGLINEQFFGPGTRLTVL.

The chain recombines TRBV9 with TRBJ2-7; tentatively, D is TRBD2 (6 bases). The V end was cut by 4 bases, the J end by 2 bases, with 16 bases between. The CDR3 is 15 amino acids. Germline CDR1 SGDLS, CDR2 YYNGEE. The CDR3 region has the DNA TGTGCCAGCAGCCTAAGGGACTCGCATACCTACGAGCAGTACTTC. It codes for CASSLRDSHTYEQYF.

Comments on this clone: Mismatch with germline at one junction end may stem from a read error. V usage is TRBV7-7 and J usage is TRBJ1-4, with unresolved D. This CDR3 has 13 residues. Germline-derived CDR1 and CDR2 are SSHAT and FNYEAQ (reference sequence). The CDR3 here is CASSSAVNEKLFF. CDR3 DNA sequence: TGTGCTAGCAGCTCGGCGGTGAATGAAAAACTGTTTTTT.

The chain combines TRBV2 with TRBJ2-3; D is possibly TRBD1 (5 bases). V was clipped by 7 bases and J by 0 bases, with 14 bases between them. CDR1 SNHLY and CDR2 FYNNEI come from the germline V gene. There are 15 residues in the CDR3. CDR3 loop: CASIRKTESTDTQYF. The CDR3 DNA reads TGTGCCAGCATCCGAAAGACAGAAAGCACAGATACGCAGTATTTT.

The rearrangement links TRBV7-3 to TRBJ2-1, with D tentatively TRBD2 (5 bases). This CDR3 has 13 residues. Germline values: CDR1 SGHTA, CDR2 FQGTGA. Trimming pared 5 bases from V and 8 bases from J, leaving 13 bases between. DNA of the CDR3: TGTGCCAGCAGCCCTAACGGACTCTATGAGCAGTTCTTC. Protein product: CASSPNGLYEQFF.

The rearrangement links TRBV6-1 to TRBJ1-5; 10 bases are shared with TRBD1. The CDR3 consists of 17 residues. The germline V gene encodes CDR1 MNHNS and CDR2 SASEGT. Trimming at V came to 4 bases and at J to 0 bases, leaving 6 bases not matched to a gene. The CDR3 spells CASSGGTGDVSNQPQHF. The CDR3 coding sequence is TGTGCCAGCAGTGGAGGGACAGGGGACGTTAGCAATCAGCCCCAGCATTTT.

As DNA, the CDR3 is TGCGCCAGCAGCCCCCAGGCGGGGGTGAGCACAGATACGCAGTATTTT. Encoded protein: CASSPQAGVSTDTQYF. The chain carries TRBV5-1 and TRBJ2-3; the match to TRBD2 covers 7 bases. CDR3 length: 16 amino acids. Losses at the gene ends were 4 bases for V and 0 bases for J; bases not matched to a gene: 8. Per the germline V gene, CDR1 is SGHRS and CDR2 is YFSETQ.